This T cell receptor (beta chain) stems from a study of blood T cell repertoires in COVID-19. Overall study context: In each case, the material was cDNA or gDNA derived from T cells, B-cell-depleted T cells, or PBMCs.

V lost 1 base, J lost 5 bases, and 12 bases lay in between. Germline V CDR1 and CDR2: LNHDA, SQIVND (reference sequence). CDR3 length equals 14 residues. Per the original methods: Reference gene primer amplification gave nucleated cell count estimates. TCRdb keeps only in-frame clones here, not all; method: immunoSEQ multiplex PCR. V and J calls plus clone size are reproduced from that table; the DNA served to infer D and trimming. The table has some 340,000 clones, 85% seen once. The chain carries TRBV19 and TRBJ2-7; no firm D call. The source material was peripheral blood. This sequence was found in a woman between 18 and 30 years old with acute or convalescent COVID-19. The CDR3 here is CASSIAKGRDEQYF. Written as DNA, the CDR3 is TGTGCCAGTAGTATAGCGAAAGGCCGGGACGAGCAGTACTTC.